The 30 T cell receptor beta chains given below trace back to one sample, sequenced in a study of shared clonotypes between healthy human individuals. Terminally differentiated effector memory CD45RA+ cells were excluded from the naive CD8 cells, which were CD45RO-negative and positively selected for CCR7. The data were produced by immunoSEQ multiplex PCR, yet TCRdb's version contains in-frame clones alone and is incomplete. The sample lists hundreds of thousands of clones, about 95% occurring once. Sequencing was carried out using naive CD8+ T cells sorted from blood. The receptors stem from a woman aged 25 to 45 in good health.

CDR3 DNA sequence: TGTGCCAGCAGTAAACAGGGAATTCAAGAGACCCAGTACTTC. Its protein is CASSKQGIQETQYF. The chain is built from TRBV9 and TRBJ2-5; a possible D gene is TRBD1 (6 bases). The CDR3 contains 14 residues. V dropped 5 bases and J dropped 2 bases, with 13 bases sitting between them. Germline V gives CDR1 SGDLS, CDR2 YYNGEE.

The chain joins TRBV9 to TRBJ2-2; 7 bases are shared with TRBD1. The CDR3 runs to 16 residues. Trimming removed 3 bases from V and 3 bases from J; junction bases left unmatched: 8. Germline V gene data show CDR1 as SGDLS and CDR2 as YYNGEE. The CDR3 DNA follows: TGTGCCAGCAGCGAGCAGACAGGGACGGACACCGGGGAGCTGTTTTTT. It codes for CASSEQTGTDTGELFF.

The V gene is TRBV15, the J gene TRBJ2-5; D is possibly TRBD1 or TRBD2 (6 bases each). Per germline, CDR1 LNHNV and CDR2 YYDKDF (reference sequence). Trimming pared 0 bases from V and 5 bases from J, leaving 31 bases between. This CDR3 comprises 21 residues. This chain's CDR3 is CATSRDQGRPSSATTRETQYF. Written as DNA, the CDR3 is TGTGCCACCAGCAGAGACCAGGGGAGACCTTCTAGCGCAACCACCAGGGAGACCCAGTACTTC.

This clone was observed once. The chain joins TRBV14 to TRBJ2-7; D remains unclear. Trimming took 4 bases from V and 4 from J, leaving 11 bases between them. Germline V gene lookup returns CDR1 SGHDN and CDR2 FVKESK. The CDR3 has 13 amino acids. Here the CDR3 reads CASSPPEDYEQYF. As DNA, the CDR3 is TGTGCCAGCAGCCCCCCCGAGGATTACGAGCAGTACTTC.

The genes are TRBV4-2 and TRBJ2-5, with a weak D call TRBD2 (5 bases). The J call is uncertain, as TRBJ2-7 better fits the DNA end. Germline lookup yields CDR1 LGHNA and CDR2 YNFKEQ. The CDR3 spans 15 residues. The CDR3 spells CASSQEVGGHYEQYF. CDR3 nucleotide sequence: TGTGCCAGCAGCCAAGAAGTTGGAGGTCACTACGAGCAGTACTTC.

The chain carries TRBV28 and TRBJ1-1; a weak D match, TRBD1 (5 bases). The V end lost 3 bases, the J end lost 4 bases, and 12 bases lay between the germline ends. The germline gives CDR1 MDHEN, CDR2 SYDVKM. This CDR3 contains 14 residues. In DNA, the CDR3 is TGTGCCAGCAGTTTCATCGGGGCGACCACTGAAGCTTTCTTT. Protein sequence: CASSFIGATTEAFF.

The CDR3 loop reads CASSEWTLYGYTF. The DNA of the CDR3 is TGTGCCAGCAGTGAATGGACCTTATATGGCTACACCTTC. V usage is TRBV6-1 and J usage is TRBJ1-2; D is unresolved. The germline V gene has CDR1 MNHNS and CDR2 SASEGT. Trimming stripped 2 bases from V and 5 bases from J, with 9 bases between. This CDR3 contains 13 residues.

The CDR3 loop reads CAITSHSYNEQFF. CDR3 DNA: TGTGCCATCACTAGTCATAGTTACAATGAGCAGTTCTTC. This rearrangement joins TRBV10-3 to TRBJ2-1; D gene uncertain. From germline, CDR1 is ENHRY and CDR2 SYGVKD. This CDR3 contains 13 residues. Between the trimmed V and J ends, which lost 7 bases and 4 bases, there was a span of 11 bases.

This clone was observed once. The CDR3 reads CASSHNPMTGTYGYTF. The DNA for the CDR3 is TGTGCCAGCAGCCACAACCCTATGACAGGGACCTATGGCTACACCTTC. This chain links TRBV28 with TRBJ1-2; TRBD1 aligns across 7 bases. The CDR3 is 16 amino acids. V shed 6 bases, J shed 4 bases, and the junction held 14 bases outside the gene matches. CDR1 is MDHEN, CDR2 SYDVKM, per germline.

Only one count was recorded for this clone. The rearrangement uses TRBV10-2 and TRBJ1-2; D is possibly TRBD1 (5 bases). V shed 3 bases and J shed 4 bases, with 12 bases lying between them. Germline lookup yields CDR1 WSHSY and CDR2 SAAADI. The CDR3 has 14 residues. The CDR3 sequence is CASSEPTEFYGYTF. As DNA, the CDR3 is TGCGCCAGCAGTGAACCGACAGAATTCTATGGCTACACCTTC.

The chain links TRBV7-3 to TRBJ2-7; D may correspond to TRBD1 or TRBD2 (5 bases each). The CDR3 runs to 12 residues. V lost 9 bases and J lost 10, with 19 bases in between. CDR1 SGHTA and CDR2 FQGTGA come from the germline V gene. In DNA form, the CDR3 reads TGTGCCAGTGCCGGGACGGACCGAAATCAGTACTTC. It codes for CASAGTDRNQYF.

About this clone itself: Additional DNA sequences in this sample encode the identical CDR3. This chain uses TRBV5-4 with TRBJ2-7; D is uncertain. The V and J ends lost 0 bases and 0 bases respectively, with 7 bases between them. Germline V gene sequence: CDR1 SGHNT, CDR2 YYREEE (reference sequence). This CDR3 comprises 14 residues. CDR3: CASSLGVSSYEQYF. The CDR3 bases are TGTGCCAGCAGCTTGGGAGTGAGCTCCTACGAGCAGTACTTC.

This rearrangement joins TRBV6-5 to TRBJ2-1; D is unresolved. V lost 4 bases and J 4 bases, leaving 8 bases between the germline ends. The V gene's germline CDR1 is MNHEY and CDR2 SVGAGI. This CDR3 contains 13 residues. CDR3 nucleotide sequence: TGTGCCAGCAGTTTGGACGGATACAATGAGCAGTTCTTC. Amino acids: CASSLDGYNEQFF.

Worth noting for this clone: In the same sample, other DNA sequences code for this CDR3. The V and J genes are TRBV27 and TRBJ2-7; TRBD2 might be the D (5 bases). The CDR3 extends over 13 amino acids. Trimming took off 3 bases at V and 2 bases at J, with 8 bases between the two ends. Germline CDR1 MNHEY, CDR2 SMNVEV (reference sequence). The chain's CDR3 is CASSFTGAYEQYF. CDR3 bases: TGTGCCAGCAGTTTCACCGGGGCCTACGAGCAGTACTTC.

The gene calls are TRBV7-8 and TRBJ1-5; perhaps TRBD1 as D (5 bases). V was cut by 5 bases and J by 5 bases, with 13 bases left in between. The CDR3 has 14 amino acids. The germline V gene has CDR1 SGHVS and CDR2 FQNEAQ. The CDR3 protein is CASSPRGGDQPQHF. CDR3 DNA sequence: TGTGCCAGCAGCCCGAGGGGAGGGGATCAGCCCCAGCATTTT.

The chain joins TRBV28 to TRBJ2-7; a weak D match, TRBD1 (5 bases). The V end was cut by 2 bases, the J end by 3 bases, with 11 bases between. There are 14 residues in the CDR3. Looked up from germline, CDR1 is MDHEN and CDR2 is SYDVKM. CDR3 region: CASSLAAGLYEQYF. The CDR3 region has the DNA TGTGCCAGCAGTTTAGCGGCAGGGCTCTACGAGCAGTACTTC.

The CDR3 reads CASSPPPVASSYNEQFF. CDR3 DNA sequence: TGTGCCAGCAGCCCCCCCCCGGTAGCGAGCTCCTACAATGAGCAGTTCTTC. The chain carries TRBV13 and TRBJ2-1, with TRBD2 as a possible D gene (5 bases). This CDR3 has 17 amino acids. CDR1 is PRHDT and CDR2 is FYEKMQ in the germline V gene (reference sequence). Between the trimmed V and J ends, which lost 5 bases and 0 bases, there was a span of 17 bases.

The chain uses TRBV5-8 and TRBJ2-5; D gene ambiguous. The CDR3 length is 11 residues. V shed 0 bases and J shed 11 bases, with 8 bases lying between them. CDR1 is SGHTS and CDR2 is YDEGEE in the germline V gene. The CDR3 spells CASSLGFEQYF. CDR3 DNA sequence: TGTGCCAGCAGCTTGGGGTTTGAGCAGTACTTC.

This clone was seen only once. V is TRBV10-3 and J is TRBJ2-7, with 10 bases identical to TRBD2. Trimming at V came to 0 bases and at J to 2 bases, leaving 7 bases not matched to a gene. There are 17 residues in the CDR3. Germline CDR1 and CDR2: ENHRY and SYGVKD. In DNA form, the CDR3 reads TGTGCCATCAGTGAGTCCCCTAGCGGGAGTTTCGCCTACGAGCAGTACTTC. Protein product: CAISESPSGSFAYEQYF.

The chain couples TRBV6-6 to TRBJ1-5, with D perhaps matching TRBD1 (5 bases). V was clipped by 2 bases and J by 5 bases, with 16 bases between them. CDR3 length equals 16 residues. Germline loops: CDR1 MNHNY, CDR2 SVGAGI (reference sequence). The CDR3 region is CASSYTIGGYDQPQHF. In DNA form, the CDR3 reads TGTGCCAGCAGTTACACTATCGGGGGGTACGATCAGCCCCAGCATTTT.

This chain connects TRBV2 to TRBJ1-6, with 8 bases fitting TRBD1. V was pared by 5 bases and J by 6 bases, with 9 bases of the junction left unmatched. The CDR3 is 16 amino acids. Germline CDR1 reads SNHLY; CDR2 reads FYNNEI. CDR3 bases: TGTGCCAGCAGTCAGTGGCAGGGGGCGGGTAATTCACCCCTCCACTTT. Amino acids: CASSQWQGAGNSPLHF.

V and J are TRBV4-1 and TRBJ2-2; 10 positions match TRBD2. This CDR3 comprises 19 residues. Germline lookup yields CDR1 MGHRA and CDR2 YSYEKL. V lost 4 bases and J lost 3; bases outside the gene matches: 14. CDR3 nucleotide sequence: TGCGCCAGCAGCCCCGCGGGAGCTAGCGGGAGAGAGGACACCGGGGAGCTGTTTTTT. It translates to CASSPAGASGREDTGELFF.

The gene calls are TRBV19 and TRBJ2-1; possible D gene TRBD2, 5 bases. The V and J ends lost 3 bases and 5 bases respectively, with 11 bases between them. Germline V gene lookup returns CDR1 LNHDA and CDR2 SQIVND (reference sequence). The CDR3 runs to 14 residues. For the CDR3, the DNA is TGTGCCAGTAGTATGGTTAGCGCGAACAATGAGCAGTTCTTC. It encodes CASSMVSANNEQFF.

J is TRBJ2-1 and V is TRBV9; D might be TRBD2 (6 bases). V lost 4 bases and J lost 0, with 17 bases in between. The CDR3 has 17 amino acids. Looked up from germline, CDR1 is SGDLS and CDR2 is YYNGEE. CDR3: CASSPRWGESSYNEQFF. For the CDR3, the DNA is TGTGCCAGCAGCCCTCGATGGGGGGAAAGCTCCTACAATGAGCAGTTCTTC.

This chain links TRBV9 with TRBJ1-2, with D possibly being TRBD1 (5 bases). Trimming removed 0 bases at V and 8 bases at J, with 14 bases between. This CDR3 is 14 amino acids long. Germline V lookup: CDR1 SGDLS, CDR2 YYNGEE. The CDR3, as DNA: TGTGCCAGCAGCGTAGGGGACGGGGAGGACGGCTACACCTTC. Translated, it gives CASSVGDGEDGYTF. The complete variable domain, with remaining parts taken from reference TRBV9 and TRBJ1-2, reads DSGVTQTPKHLITATGQRVTLRCSPRSGDLSVYWYQQSLDQGLQFLIQYYNGEERAKGNILERFSAQQFPDLHSELNLSSLELGDSALYFCASSVGDGEDGYTFGSGTRLTVV.

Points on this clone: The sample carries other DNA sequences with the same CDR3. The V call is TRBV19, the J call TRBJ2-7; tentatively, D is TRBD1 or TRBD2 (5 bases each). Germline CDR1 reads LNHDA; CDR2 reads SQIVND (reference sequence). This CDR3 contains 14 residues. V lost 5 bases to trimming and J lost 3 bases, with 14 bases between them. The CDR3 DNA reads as TGTGCCAGTAGTCCGGGGACCGGAGGCTACGAGCAGTACTTC. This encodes CASSPGTGGYEQYF.

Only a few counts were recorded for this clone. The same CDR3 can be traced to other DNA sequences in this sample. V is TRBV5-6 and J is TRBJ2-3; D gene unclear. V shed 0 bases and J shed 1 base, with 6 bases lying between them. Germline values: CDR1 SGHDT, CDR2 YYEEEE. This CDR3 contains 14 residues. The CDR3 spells CASSLGAGTDTQYF. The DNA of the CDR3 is TGTGCCAGCAGCTTGGGGGCAGGCACAGATACGCAGTATTTT.

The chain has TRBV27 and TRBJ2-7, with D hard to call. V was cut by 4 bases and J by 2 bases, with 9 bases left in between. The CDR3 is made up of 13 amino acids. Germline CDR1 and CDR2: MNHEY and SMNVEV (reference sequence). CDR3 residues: CASSSLETYEQYF. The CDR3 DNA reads TGTGCCAGCAGTTCCTTAGAGACCTACGAGCAGTACTTC.

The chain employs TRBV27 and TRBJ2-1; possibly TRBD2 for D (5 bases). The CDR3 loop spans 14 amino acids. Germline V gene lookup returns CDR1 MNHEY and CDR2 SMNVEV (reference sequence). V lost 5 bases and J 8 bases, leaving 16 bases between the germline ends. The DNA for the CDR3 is TGTGCCAGCAGTGGGCTAGCTAGGGCGGATGAGCAGTTCTTC. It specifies CASSGLARADEQFF.

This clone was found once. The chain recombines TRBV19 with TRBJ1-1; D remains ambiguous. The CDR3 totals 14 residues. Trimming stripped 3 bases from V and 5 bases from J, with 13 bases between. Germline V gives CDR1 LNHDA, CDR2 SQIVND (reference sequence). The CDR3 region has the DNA TGTGCCAGTAGTATGGAGCCCTCGGGGACTGAAGCTTTCTTT. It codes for CASSMEPSGTEAFF. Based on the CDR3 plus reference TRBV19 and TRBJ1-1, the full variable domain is DGGITQSPKYLFRKEGQNVTLSCEQNLNHDAMYWYRQDPGQGLRLIYYSQIVNDFQKGDIAEGYSVSREKKESFPLTVTSAQKNPTAFYLCASSMEPSGTEAFFGQGTRLTVV.